These 5 T cell receptor beta chains were sequenced from one sample in a study of identifying expanded T cells in peripheral blood. The repertoire was sequenced with immunoSEQ multiplex PCR; TCRdb's copy has only in-frame clones and lacks some. The table shows roughly 92,000 clones, with more than 75% occurring only once. The material sequenced was blood. The receptors stem from a person between 18 and 75 years old in good health.

This clone was picked up one time. This chain uses TRBV18 with TRBJ2-3; 7 bases are a match to TRBD2. CDR1 KGHSH and CDR2 LQKENI come from the germline V gene. The length of the CDR3 is 16 residues. After removal of 1 base from V and 0 bases from J, the junction contained 4 bases not matched to a gene. CDR3 coding DNA: TGTGCCAGCTCACCACGGGGGGGAATTAGCACAGATACGCAGTATTTT. It translates to CASSPRGGISTDTQYF.

This chain joins TRBV5-1 and TRBJ1-6; tentative D call: TRBD1 (6 bases). In germline, CDR1 is SGHRS, CDR2 YFSETQ. Between the trimmed V and J ends, which lost 0 bases and 12 bases, there was a span of 16 bases. The CDR3 loop spans 15 amino acids. Written as DNA, the CDR3 is TGCGCCAGCAGCTTGGAACCGACAGGCCCAAGACCCCTCCACTTT. Translated, it gives CASSLEPTGPRPLHF.

The V call is TRBV27, the J call TRBJ2-5; D might be TRBD1 (5 bases). CDR3 length: 15 amino acids. The ends were cut back, 2 bases at V and 1 base at J, with 11 bases in the middle. CDR1 and CDR2 from the germline V gene are MNHEY and SMNVEV (reference sequence). The chain's CDR3 is CASSLKGRAQETQYF. The CDR3 DNA is TGTGCCAGCAGTTTAAAGGGCAGGGCCCAAGAGACCCAGTACTTC.

The chain combines TRBV27 with TRBJ1-2, with D possibly being TRBD1 (5 bases). Germline V gene sequence: CDR1 MNHEY, CDR2 SMNVEV (reference sequence). The V gene lost 3 bases and the J gene lost 8 bases, with 10 bases spanning the gap. The CDR3 is made up of 12 amino acids. The CDR3 DNA reads TGTGCCAGCAGTTTGAAGGGGTGGGGCTACACCTTC. It codes for CASSLKGWGYTF.

This clone was recorded once. The V gene is TRBV19, the J gene TRBJ1-5; D may be TRBD1 (5 bases). Trimming left V 1 base short and J 5 bases short, with 12 bases between. The CDR3 extends over 15 amino acids. Germline CDR1 LNHDA, CDR2 SQIVND (reference sequence). CDR3 sequence reads: CASSIADWGYQPQHF. CDR3 DNA sequence: TGTGCCAGTAGTATAGCCGACTGGGGCTATCAGCCCCAGCATTTT.